This T cell receptor beta chain was found in a study of shared clonotypes between healthy human individuals. V was shortened by 5 bases and J by 6 bases, with 12 bases between the two germline ends. The CDR3 has 13 residues. CDR1 is LNHDA and CDR2 is SQIVND in the germline V gene (reference sequence). Naive CD8 isolation took CD45RO-negative cells positively selected for CCR7 and excluded terminally differentiated effector memory CD45RA+ cells. Sorted-subset replicate PCRs used around 0.2 ug DNA, approximately 30,000 T cell genomes. Here immunoSEQ multiplex PCR was the method, and the copy in TCRdb shows in-frame clones only, minus some. The repertoire holds millions of clones, with roughly 91% as singletons.

This receptor was taken from a man aged 18-30 years in good health. Some clones in this sample may be carry-over from other donors' samples. The specimen sequenced was naive CD8+ T cells from PBMCs. The J gene is TRBJ2-3, the V gene TRBV19; a possible D gene is TRBD1 (5 bases). CDR3 in amino acids: CASSPRQGDTQYF. The CDR3, as DNA: TGTGCCAGTAGTCCCCGCCAGGGTGATACGCAGTATTTT. The entire variable domain, with the rest obtained from reference TRBV19 and TRBJ2-3, is as follows: DGGITQSPKYLFRKEGQNVTLSCEQNLNHDAMYWYRQDPGQGLRLIYYSQIVNDFQKGDIAEGYSVSREKKESFPLTVTSAQKNPTAFYLCASSPRQGDTQYFGPGTRLTVL.